These T cell receptor beta chains were read from a single sample in a study of T cell responses to AZD1222 COVID-19 vaccine. Clones were sequenced by immunoSEQ multiplex PCR, and TCRdb holds only the in-frame ones, with some missing. The sample holds 100,000 to 150,000 clones, about 92% seen once. Sequencing used peripheral blood, obtained on day 0 of AZD1222 vaccination. These receptors all come from an adult in good health. CDR3s include the opening cysteine and the closing phenylalanine or tryptophan. The D gene is left open where the match is weak.

v_call: TRBV7-6
d_call: NA
j_call: TRBJ1-1
cdr3_aa: CASSLAVSGTEAFF
cdr3_nt: TGTGCCAGCAGCTTAGCAGTTTCGGGGACTGAAGCTTTCTTT

v_call: TRBV7-9
d_call: NA
j_call: TRBJ1-4
cdr3_aa: CASSFMIATNEKLFF
cdr3_nt: TGTGCCAGCAGCTTTATGATTGCAACTAATGAAAAACTGTTTTTT

v_call: TRBV7-9
d_call: NA
j_call: TRBJ1-4
cdr3_aa: CASSLTRGKLFF
cdr3_nt: TGTGCCAGCAGCTTGACCCGTGGGAAACTGTTTTTT

v_call: TRBV9
d_call: NA
j_call: TRBJ2-3
cdr3_aa: CASSALSGRTDTQYF
cdr3_nt: TGTGCCAGCAGCGCGCTGTCGGGGCGCACAGATACGCAGTATTTT

v_call: TRBV9
d_call: NA
j_call: TRBJ2-1
cdr3_aa: CASSARYNEQFF
cdr3_nt: TGTGCCAGCAGCGCGAGGTACAATGAGCAGTTCTTC

v_call: TRBV5-4
d_call: NA
j_call: TRBJ2-4
cdr3_aa: CASSPVPSDPGTF
cdr3_nt: TGTGCCAGCAGCCCGGTCCCTTCCGACCCCGGAACTTTC

v_call: TRBV25-1
d_call: NA
j_call: TRBJ1-2
cdr3_aa: CASSPAGGGYTF
cdr3_nt: TGTGCCAGCAGTCCGGCAGGAGGGGGCTACACCTTC

v_call: TRBV3-1/TRBV3-2
d_call: NA
j_call: TRBJ1-1
cdr3_aa: CASSPTGSDTEAFF
cdr3_nt: TGTGCCAGCAGCCCCACCGGGTCGGACACTGAAGCTTTCTTT

v_call: TRBV6-5
d_call: NA
j_call: TRBJ1-5
cdr3_aa: CASKSSYNQPQHF
cdr3_nt: TGTGCCAGCAAGTCCTCCTACAATCAGCCCCAGCATTTT

v_call: TRBV28
d_call: NA
j_call: TRBJ2-7
cdr3_aa: CASSPLISEQYF
cdr3_nt: TGTGCCAGCAGCCCACTTATTTCCGAGCAGTACTTC

v_call: TRBV6-2/TRBV6-3
d_call: TRBD2
j_call: TRBJ2-5
cdr3_aa: CASSYSMGLAGVSLETQYF
cdr3_nt: TGTGCCAGCAGTTACTCGATGGGACTAGCGGGAGTTTCGTTGGAGACCCAGTACTTC

v_call: TRBV4-1
d_call: TRBD1
j_call: TRBJ2-7
cdr3_aa: CASSQDETGGYEQYF
cdr3_nt: TGCGCCAGCAGCCAAGACGAGACAGGGGGCTACGAGCAGTACTTC

v_call: TRBV3-1/TRBV3-2
d_call: NA
j_call: TRBJ1-6
cdr3_aa: CASSQKGISLHF
cdr3_nt: TGTGCCAGCAGCCAAAAAGGCATTTCCCTCCACTTT

v_call: TRBV27
d_call: NA
j_call: TRBJ2-1
cdr3_aa: CASSFQGPYNEQFF
cdr3_nt: TGTGCCAGCAGTTTCCAAGGGCCCTACAATGAGCAGTTCTTC

v_call: TRBV6-5
d_call: NA
j_call: TRBJ1-1
cdr3_aa: CASTEGTRAAFF
cdr3_nt: TGTGCCAGCACCGAAGGGACCCGGGCGGCTTTCTTT

v_call: TRBV3-1/TRBV3-2
d_call: NA
j_call: TRBJ1-6
cdr3_aa: CASSQRGRTRRNNNSPLHF
cdr3_nt: TGTGCCAGCAGCCAAAGAGGACGCACACGGAGAAATAATAATTCACCCCTCCACTTT

v_call: TRBV2
d_call: TRBD2
j_call: TRBJ2-3
cdr3_aa: CASSAGLAGGTDTQYF
cdr3_nt: TGTGCCAGCAGTGCGGGACTAGCGGGCGGCACAGATACGCAGTATTTT

v_call: TRBV7-9
d_call: NA
j_call: TRBJ2-4
cdr3_aa: CASSLIAKNIQYF
cdr3_nt: TGTGCCAGCAGCTTAATAGCCAAAAACATTCAGTACTTC

v_call: TRBV18
d_call: NA
j_call: TRBJ2-3
cdr3_aa: CASSRGSGDTQYF
cdr3_nt: TGTGCCAGCTCCCGTGGCAGCGGAGATACGCAGTATTTT

v_call: TRBV6-5
d_call: TRBD1
j_call: TRBJ1-3
cdr3_aa: CASRRQGPSGNTIYF
cdr3_nt: TGTGCCAGCAGACGACAGGGGCCCTCTGGAAACACCATATATTTT